Sequencing of this T cell receptor (beta chain) was carried out in a study of blood T cells in healthy people across ages. PCR was performed a second time for roughly 7 to 11 cycles using a sample-barcoded 5' primer and a J-beta primer mix. Every sample produced at least 2.5 million CDR3-containing paired-end reads. TCRdb re-analysed the 5' RACE reads in MiXCR, keeping a single row per CDR3 protein. In the table there are about a million distinct CDR3 sequences, 45% to 50% of which are singletons. J lost 4 bases, V lost 5 bases, and 8 bases had no gene match. CDR3 length: 16 amino acids. The germline gives CDR1 SGHVS, CDR2 FQNEAQ. This clonotype was counted a few times. Its antigen is unknown. Every donor provided roughly 10 milliliters of peripheral blood. With each sample, at least 5 micrograms of total RNA were extracted. The study, taken as a whole, reports: Estimated diversity, derived from one million T cells, was regarded as an underestimate.

The receptor's source is a man aged 30 to 39 in good health. The rearrangement uses TRBV7-8 and TRBJ2-1; 10 positions agree with TRBD1. Sequencing used blood. The CDR3 DNA reads TGTGCCAGCAGCCCCTCCGGGACAGGGGATTACAATGAGCAGTTCTTC. Protein product: CASSPSGTGDYNEQFF.